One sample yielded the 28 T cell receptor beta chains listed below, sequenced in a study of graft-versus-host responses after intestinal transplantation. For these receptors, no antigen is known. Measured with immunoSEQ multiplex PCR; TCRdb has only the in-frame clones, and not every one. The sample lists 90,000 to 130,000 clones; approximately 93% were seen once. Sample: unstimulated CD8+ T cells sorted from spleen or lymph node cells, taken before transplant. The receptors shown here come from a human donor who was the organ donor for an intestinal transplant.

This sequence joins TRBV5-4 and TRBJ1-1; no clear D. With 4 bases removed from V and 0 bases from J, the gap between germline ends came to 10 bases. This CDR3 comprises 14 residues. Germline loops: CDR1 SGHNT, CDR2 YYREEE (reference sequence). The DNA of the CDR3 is TGTGCCAGCAGCCCGGTTCCAATGAACACTGAAGCTTTCTTT. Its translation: CASSPVPMNTEAFF.

CDR3 in amino acids: CASSLALYPWTEAFF. The CDR3, as DNA: TGCGCCAGCAGCTTGGCCTTGTACCCCTGGACTGAAGCTTTCTTT. The chain combines TRBV5-1 with TRBJ1-1; D ambiguous. V was shortened by 0 bases and J by 5 bases, with 14 bases between the two germline ends. There are 15 residues in the CDR3. Germline values: CDR1 SGHRS, CDR2 YFSETQ.

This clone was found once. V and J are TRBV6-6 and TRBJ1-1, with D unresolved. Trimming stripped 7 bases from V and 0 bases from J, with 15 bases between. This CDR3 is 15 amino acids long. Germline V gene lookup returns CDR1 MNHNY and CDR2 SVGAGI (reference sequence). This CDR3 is CASTLPRGLNTEAFF. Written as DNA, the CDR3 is TGTGCCAGCACCCTCCCCCGGGGATTGAACACTGAAGCTTTCTTT.

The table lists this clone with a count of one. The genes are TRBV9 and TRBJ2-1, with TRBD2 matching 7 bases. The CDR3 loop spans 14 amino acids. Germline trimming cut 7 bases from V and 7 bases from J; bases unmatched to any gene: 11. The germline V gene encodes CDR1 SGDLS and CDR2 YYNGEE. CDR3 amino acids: CASAAGVARNEQFF. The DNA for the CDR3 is TGTGCCAGCGCCGCGGGAGTGGCTCGGAATGAGCAGTTCTTC.

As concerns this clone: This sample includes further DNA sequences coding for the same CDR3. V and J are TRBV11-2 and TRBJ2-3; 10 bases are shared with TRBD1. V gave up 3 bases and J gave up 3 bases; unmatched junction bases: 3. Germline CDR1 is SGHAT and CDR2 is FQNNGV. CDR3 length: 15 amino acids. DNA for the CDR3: TGTGCCAGCAGCTTCCGGGACAGGGGAACAGATACGCAGTATTTT. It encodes CASSFRDRGTDTQYF.

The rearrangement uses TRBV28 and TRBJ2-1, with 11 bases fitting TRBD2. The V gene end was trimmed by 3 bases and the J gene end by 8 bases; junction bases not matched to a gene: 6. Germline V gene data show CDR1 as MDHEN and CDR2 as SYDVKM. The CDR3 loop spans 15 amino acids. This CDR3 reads CASSLRLAGMDEQFF. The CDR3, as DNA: TGTGCCAGCAGTTTGCGACTAGCGGGGATGGATGAGCAGTTCTTC.

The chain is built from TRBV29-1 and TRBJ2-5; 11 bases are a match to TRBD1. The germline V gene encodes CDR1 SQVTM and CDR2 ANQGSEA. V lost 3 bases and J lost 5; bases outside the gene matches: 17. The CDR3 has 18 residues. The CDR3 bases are TGCAGCGTTGATTATTGGACAGGGGGCGCGATTCGGGTTGAGACCCAGTACTTC. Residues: CSVDYWTGGAIRVETQYF.

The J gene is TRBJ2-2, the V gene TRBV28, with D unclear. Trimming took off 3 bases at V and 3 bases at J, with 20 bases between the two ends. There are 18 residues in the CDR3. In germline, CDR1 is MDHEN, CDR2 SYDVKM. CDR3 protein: CASSFRGSAAPDTGELFF. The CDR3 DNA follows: TGTGCCAGCAGTTTTAGAGGCAGTGCCGCGCCAGACACCGGGGAGCTGTTTTTT.

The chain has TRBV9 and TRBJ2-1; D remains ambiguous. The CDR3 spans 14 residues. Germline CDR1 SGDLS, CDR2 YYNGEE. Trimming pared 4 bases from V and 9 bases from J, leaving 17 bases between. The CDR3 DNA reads TGTGCCAGCAGCTTGGGCGGCGGAACTGGTGAGCAGTTCTTC. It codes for CASSLGGGTGEQFF.

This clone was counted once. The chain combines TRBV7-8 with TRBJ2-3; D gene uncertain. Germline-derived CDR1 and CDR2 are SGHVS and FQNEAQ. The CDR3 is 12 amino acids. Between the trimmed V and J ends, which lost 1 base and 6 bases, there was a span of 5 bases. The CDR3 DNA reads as TGTGCCAGCAGCTTAGTTTGGGATACGCAGTATTTT. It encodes CASSLVWDTQYF.

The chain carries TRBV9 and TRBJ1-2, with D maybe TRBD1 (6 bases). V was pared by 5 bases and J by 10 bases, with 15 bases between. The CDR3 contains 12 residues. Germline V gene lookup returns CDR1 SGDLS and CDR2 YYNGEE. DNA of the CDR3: TGTGCCAGCAGAACCTCAGGGGCCCCCTACACCTTC. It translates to CASRTSGAPYTF. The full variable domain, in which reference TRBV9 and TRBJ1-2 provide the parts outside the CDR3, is DSGVTQTPKHLITATGQRVTLRCSPRSGDLSVYWYQQSLDQGLQFLIQYYNGEERAKGNILERFSAQQFPDLHSELNLSSLELGDSALYFCASRTSGAPYTFGSGTRLTVV.

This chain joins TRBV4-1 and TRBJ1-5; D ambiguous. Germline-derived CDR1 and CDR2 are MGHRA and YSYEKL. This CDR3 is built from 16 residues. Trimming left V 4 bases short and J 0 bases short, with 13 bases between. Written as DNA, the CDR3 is TGCGCCAGCAGCCCAGCAGCGGTGGGTAGCAATCAGCCCCAGCATTTT. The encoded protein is CASSPAAVGSNQPQHF.

The CDR3 protein is CASSLRWAETQYF. DNA of the CDR3: TGTGCCAGCAGCTTAAGGTGGGCGGAGACCCAGTACTTC. V and J are TRBV5-6 and TRBJ2-5; D gene uncertain. The CDR3 sequence is 13 residues long. Per germline, CDR1 SGHDT and CDR2 YYEEEE. V gave up 2 bases and J gave up 5 bases, with 10 bases separating them.

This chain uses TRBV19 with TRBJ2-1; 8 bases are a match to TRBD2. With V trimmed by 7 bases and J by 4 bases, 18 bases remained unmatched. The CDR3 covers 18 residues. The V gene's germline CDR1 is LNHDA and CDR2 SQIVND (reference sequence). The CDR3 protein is CASTPRKLADSGYNEQFF. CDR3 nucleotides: TGTGCCAGTACCCCGAGAAAACTAGCGGACTCGGGATACAATGAGCAGTTCTTC.

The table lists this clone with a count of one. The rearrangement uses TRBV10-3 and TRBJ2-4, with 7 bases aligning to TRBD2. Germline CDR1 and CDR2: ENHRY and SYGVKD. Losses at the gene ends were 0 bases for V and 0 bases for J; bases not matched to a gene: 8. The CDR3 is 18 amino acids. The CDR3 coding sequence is TGTGCCATCAGTGAGTCGAGGGGAGGGCCCCTAGCCAAAAACATTCAGTACTTC. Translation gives CAISESRGGPLAKNIQYF.

CDR3 loop: CAWSGTGVGYEQYF. CDR3 coding DNA: TGTGCCTGGAGTGGGACAGGGGTTGGCTACGAGCAGTACTTC. The genes are TRBV30 and TRBJ2-7; 9 nucleotides line up with TRBD1. The junction had 4 bases not matched to a gene; V was cut back by 1 base and J by 3 bases. Germline CDR1 GTSNPN, CDR2 SVGIG (reference sequence). This CDR3 is 14 amino acids long.

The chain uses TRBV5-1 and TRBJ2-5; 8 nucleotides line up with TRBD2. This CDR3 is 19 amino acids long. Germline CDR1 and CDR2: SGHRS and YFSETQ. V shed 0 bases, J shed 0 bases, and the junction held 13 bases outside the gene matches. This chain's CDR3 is CASSLDGNSGIRYQETQYF. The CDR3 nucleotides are TGCGCCAGCAGCTTGGATGGAAATAGCGGGATTCGGTACCAAGAGACCCAGTACTTC.

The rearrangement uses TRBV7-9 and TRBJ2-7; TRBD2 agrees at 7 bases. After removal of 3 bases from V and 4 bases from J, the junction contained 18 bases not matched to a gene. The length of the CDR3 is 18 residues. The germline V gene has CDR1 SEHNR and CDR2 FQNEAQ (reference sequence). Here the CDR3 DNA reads TGTGCCAGCAGCTTGGAAAGTATGGGAGGGTTCGCGTCGTACGAGCAGTACTTC. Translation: CASSLESMGGFASYEQYF.

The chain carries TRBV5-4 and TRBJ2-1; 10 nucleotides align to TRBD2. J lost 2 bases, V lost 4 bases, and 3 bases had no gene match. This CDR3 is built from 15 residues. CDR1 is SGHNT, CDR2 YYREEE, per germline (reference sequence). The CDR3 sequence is CASSLAGDPYNEQFF. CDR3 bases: TGTGCCAGCAGCCTAGCGGGAGACCCCTACAATGAGCAGTTCTTC.

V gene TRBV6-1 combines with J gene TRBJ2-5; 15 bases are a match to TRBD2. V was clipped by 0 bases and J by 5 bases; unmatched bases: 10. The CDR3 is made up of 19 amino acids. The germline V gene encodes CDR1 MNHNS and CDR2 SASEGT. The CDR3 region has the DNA TGTGCCAGCAGTGAAGCGGGACTAGCGGGAGGATCGGCTCGGGAGACCCAGTACTTC. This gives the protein CASSEAGLAGGSARETQYF.

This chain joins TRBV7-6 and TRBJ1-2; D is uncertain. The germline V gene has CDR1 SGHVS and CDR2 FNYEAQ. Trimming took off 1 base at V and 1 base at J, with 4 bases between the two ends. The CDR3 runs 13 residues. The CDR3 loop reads CASSLDNNYGYTF. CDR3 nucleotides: TGTGCCAGCAGCTTAGACAATAACTATGGCTACACCTTC.

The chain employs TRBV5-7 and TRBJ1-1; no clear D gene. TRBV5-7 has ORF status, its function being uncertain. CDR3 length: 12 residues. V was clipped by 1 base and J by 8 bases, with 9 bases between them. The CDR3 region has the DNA TGTGCCAGCAGCTTGATGATAGGGGAAGCTTTCTTT. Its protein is CASSLMIGEAFF.

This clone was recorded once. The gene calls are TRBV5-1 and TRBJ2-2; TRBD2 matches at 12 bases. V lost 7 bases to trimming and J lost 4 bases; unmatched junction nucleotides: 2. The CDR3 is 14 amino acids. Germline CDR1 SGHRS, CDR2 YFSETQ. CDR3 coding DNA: TGCGCCAGCGGACTAGCGGGATTCACCGGGGAGCTGTTTTTT. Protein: CASGLAGFTGELFF.

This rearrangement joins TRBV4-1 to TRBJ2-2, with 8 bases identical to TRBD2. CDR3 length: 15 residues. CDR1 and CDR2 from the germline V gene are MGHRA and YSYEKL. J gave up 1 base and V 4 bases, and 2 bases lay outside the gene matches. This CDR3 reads CASSPTSVNTGELFF. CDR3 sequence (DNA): TGCGCCAGCAGCCCGACTAGCGTGAACACCGGGGAGCTGTTTTTT.

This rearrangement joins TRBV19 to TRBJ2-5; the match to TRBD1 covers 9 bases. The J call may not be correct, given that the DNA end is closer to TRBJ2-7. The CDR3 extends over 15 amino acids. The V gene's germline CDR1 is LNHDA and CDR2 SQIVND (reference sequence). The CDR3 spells CARVGAGTGSYEQYF. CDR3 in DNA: TGTGCCAGAGTAGGGGCCGGGACAGGGTCCTACGAGCAGTACTTC.

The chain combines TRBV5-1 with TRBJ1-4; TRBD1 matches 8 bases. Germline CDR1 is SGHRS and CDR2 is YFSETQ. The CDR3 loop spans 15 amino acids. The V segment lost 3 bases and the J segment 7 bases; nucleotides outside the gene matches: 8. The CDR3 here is CASSSDADRAEKLFF. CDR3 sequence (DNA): TGCGCCAGCAGCTCCGACGCGGACAGGGCTGAAAAACTGTTTTTT. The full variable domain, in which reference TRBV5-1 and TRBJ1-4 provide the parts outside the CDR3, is KAGVTQTPRYLIKTRGQQVTLSCSPISGHRSVSWYQQTPGQGLQFLFEYFSETQRNKGNFPGRFSGRQFSNSRSEMNVSTLELGDSALYLCASSSDADRAEKLFFGSGTQLSVL.

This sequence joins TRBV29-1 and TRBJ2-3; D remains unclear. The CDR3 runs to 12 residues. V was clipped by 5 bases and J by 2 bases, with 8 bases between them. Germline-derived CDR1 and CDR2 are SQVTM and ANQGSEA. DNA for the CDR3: TGCAGCGTTAAACAATTCACAGATACGCAGTATTTT. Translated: CSVKQFTDTQYF.

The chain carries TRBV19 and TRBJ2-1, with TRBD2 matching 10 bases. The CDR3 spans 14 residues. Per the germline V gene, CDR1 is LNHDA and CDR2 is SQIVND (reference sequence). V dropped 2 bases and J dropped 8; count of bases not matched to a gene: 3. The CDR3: CASSILAGVDEQFF. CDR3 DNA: TGTGCCAGTAGTATACTAGCGGGGGTGGATGAGCAGTTCTTC.